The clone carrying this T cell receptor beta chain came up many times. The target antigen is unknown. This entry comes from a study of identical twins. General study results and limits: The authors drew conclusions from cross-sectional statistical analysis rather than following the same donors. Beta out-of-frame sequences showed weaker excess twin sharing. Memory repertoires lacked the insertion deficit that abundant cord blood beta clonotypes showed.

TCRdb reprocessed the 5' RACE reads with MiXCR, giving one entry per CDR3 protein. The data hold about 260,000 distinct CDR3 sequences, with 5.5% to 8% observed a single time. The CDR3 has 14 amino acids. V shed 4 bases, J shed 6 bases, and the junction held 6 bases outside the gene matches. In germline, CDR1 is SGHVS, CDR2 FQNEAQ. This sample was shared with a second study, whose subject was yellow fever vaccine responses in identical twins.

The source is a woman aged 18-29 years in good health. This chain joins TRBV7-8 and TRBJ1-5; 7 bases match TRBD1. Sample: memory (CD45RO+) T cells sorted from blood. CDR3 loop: CASSSPGGLQPQHF. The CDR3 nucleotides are TGTGCCAGCAGCTCCCCAGGGGGTCTTCAGCCCCAGCATTTT.